Given below is one TCR beta chain in context. The germline V and J ends were trimmed by 0 bases and 3 bases, with 3 bases remaining between them. Germline CDR1 reads SGHVS; CDR2 reads FNYEAQ. This CDR3 comprises 14 residues. The data originate from a study of graft-versus-host responses after intestinal transplantation. Regarding the study as a whole: Some GvH clones appeared in ileal mucosa or blood before recipient bone marrow.

The data were produced by immunoSEQ multiplex PCR, yet TCRdb's version contains in-frame clones alone and is incomplete. The data hold about 21,000 clones, with approximately 40% observed a single time. Labeling with CFSE marked some 200,000 responder cells, which were plated with some 200,000 irradiated, violet-dye-labeled stimulator cells. The origin of this receptor is a human patient who received an intestinal transplant. The V call is TRBV7-6, the J call TRBJ2-6; no clear D. Here the sequenced sample was alloreactive CD8+ T cells from a mixed lymphocyte reaction culture, taken before intestinal transplant. Subset denoted: CFSE-low proliferating T cells sorted from roughly 6-day pre-transplant mixed lymphocyte reaction (GvH or HvG direction). This chain's CDR3 is CASSLALGANVLTF. CDR3 nucleotide sequence: TGTGCCAGCAGCTTAGCGCTTGGGGCCAACGTCCTGACTTTC. The full variable domain, its missing parts supplied by reference TRBV7-6 and TRBJ2-6, is GAGVSQSPRYKVTKRGQDVALRCDPISGHVSLYWYRQALGQGPEFLTYFNYEAQQDKSGLPNDRFSAERPEGSISTLTIQRTEQRDSAMYRCASSLALGANVLTFGAGSRLTVL.